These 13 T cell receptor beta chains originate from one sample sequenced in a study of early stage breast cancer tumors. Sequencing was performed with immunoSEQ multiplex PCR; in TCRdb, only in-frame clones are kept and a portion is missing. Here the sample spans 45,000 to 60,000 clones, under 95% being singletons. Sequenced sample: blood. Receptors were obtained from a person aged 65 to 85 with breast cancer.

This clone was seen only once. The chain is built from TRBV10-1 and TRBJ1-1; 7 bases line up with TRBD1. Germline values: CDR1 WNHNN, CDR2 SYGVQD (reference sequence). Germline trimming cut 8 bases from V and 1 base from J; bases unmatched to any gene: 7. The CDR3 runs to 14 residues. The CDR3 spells CASSLDRRNTEAFF. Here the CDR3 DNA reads TGCGCCAGCTCCTTGGACAGGCGGAACACTGAAGCTTTCTTT.

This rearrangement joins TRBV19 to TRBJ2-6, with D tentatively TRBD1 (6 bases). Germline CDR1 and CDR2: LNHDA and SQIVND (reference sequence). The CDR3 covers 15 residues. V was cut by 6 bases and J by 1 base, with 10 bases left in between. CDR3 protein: CASSIQGSGANVLTF. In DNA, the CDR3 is TGTGCCAGTAGCATCCAGGGGTCTGGGGCCAACGTCCTGACTTTC.

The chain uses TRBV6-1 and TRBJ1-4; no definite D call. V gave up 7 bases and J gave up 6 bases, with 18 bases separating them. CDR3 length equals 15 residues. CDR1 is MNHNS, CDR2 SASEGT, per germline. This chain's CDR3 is CASIFGPGTDEKLFF. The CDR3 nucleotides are TGTGCCAGCATCTTCGGTCCGGGAACGGATGAAAAACTGTTTTTT.

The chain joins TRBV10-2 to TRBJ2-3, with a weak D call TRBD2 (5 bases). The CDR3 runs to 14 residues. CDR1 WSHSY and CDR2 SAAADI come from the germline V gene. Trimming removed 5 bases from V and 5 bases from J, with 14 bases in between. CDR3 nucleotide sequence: TGCGCCAGCAGTCCCGCGGGCCGGATAGATACGCAGTATTTT. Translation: CASSPAGRIDTQYF.

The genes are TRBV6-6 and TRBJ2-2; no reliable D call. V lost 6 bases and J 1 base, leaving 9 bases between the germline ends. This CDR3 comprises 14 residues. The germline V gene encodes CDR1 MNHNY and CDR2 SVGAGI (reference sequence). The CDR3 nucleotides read TGTGCCAGCAGGCCCGCAGGGAACACCGGGGAGCTGTTTTTT. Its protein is CASRPAGNTGELFF.

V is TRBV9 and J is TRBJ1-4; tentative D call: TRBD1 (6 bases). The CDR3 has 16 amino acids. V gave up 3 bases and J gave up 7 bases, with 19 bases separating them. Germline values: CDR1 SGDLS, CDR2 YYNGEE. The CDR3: CASSATYHRVGEKLFF. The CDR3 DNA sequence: TGTGCCAGCAGCGCAACCTACCACAGGGTAGGTGAAAAACTGTTTTTT.

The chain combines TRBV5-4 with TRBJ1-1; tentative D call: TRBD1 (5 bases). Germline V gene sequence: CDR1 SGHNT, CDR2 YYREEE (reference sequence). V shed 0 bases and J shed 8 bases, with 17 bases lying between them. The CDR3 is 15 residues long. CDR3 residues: CASSLDPMGDSEAFF. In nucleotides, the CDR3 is TGTGCCAGCAGCTTGGATCCGATGGGGGACTCCGAAGCTTTCTTT. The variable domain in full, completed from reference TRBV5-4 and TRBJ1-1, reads ETGVTQSPTHLIKTRGQQVTLRCSSQSGHNTVSWYQQALGQGPQFIFQYYREEENGRGNFPPRFSGLQFPNYSSELNVNALELDDSALYLCASSLDPMGDSEAFFGQGTRLTVV.

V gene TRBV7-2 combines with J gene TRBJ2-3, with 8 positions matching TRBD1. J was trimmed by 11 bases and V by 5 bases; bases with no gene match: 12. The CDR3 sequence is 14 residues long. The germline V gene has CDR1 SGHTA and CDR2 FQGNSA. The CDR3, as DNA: TGTGCCAGCAGCCTGGAGCGTAGGACAGGGCGGCAGTATTTT. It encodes CASSLERRTGRQYF.

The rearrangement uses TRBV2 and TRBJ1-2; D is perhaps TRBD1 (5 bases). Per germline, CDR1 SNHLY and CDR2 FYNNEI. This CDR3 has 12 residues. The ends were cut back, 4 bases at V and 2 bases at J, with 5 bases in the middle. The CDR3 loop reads CASSAGNYGYTF. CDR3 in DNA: TGTGCCAGCAGTGCAGGGAACTATGGCTACACCTTC.

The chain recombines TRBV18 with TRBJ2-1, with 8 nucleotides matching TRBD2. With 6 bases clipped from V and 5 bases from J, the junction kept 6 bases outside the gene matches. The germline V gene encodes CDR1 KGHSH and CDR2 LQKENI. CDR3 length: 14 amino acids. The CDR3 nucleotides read TGTGCCAGCTCGTCACCGGGACTAGACAATGAGCAGTTCTTC. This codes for CASSSPGLDNEQFF. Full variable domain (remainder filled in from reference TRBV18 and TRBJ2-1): NAGVMQNPRHLVRRRGQEARLRCSPMKGHSHVYWYRQLPEEGLKFMVYLQKENIIDESGMPKERFSAEFPKEGPSILRIQQVVRGDSAAYFCASSSPGLDNEQFFGPGTRLTVL.

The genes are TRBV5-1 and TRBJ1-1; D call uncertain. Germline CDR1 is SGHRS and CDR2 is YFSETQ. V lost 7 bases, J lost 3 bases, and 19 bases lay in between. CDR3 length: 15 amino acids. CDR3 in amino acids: CASLPLAGSDTEAFF. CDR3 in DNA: TGCGCCAGCCTCCCTTTGGCGGGGTCAGACACTGAAGCTTTCTTT. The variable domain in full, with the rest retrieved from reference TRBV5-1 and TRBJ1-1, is KAGVTQTPRYLIKTRGQQVTLSCSPISGHRSVSWYQQTPGQGLQFLFEYFSETQRNKGNFPGRFSGRQFSNSRSEMNVSTLELGDSALYLCASLPLAGSDTEAFFGQGTRLTVV.

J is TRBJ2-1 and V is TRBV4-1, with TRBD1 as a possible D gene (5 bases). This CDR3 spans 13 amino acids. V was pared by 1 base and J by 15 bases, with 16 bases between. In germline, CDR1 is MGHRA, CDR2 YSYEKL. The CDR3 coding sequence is TGCGCCAGCAGCCAAGTTGGCCTTGTGGGGCGGTTCTTC. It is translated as CASSQVGLVGRFF.

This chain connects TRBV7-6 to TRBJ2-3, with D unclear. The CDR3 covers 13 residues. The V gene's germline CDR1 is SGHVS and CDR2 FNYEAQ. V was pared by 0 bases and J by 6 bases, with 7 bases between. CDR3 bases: TGTGCCAGCAGCTTAGCGTTGTCGGATACGCAGTATTTT. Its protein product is CASSLALSDTQYF.